These T cell receptor beta chains were read from a single sample in a study of T cell clonotyping in hematopoietic cell transplantation. The table came from immunoSEQ multiplex PCR; TCRdb's copy has only in-frame clones and leaves some out. The sample includes 4,000 to 6,500 clones, just under 75% of them seen just once. This material consisted of PBMCs, taken 100 days after allogeneic stem cell transplant. The receptors derive from a female patient aged 50-59 years who had an allogeneic stem cell transplant, so the T cells may come from the graft donor. Some clones in this sample may be carry-over from other donors' samples. The CDR3 runs from the conserved cysteine through the conserved F or W. The D gene is left open where the match is weak. Not every row has a clone size; where given, it reads once, few, many or a size class.

D gene: TRBD1; J gene: TRBJ2-2; clone size: NA; V gene: TRBV19; CDR3 DNA: TGTGCCAGTAGGGACAGGGGTATCGGGGAGCTGTTTTTT; CDR3 protein: CASRDRGIGELFF
D gene: TRBD1; J gene: TRBJ1-1; clone size: NA; V gene: TRBV7-2; CDR3 DNA: TGTGCCAGCACCAAGACAGGGTTAAACACTGAAGCTTTCTTT; CDR3 protein: CASTKTGLNTEAFF
D gene: TRBD1; J gene: TRBJ2-3; clone size: NA; V gene: TRBV27; CDR3 DNA: TGTGCCAGCAGGCCGGGACAGGGGCGAGGTGAGACAGATACGCAGTATTTT; CDR3 protein: CASRPGQGRGETDTQYF
D gene: TRBD2; J gene: TRBJ2-2; clone size: NA; V gene: TRBV7-9; CDR3 DNA: TGTGCCTCCAGTACCGCGGGAGGGTCCGGGGAGCTGTTTTTT; CDR3 protein: CASSTAGGSGELFF
D gene: NA; J gene: TRBJ1-1; clone size: NA; V gene: TRBV30; CDR3 DNA: TGTGCCTGGAGTGACAGGTTGAGGGAAGCTTTCTTT; CDR3 protein: CAWSDRLREAFF
D gene: NA; J gene: TRBJ1-4; clone size: NA; V gene: TRBV6-1; CDR3 DNA: TGTGCCAGCAGTGTGCGATCAGGTGCAACTAATGAAAAACTGTTTTTT; CDR3 protein: CASSVRSGATNEKLFF
D gene: NA; J gene: TRBJ2-7; clone size: few; V gene: TRBV11-2; CDR3 DNA: TGTGCCAGCAGCTGGCGGCGGGGCTACGAGCAGTACTTC; CDR3 protein: CASSWRRGYEQYF
D gene: NA; J gene: TRBJ2-1; clone size: NA; V gene: TRBV19; CDR3 DNA: TGTGCAGTTCTATGGGGGGCGGGCAATGAGCAGTTCTTC; CDR3 protein: CAVLWGAGNEQFF
D gene: NA; J gene: TRBJ1-4; clone size: NA; V gene: TRBV29-1; CDR3 DNA: TGCAGCGTTGAGGGGGGTGAAAAACTGTTTTTT; CDR3 protein: CSVEGGEKLFF
D gene: TRBD1; J gene: TRBJ2-3; clone size: NA; V gene: TRBV10-2; CDR3 DNA: TGCGCCAGTACAGGGGGCTCCACAGATACGCAGTATTTT; CDR3 protein: CASTGGSTDTQYF
D gene: NA; J gene: TRBJ2-5; clone size: NA; V gene: TRBV2; CDR3 DNA: TGTGCCAGCAATAGAAGGGTAGAAGAGACCCAGTACTTC; CDR3 protein: CASNRRVEETQYF
D gene: TRBD1; J gene: TRBJ2-7; clone size: once; V gene: TRBV29-1; CDR3 DNA: TGCAGCGTCGGAGACAGGGGGCTGTCCGAGCAGTACTTC; CDR3 protein: CSVGDRGLSEQYF
D gene: NA; J gene: TRBJ2-1; clone size: NA; V gene: TRBV5-1; CDR3 DNA: TGCGCCAGCAGCTTGGTGGGGAGCTCCTACAATGAGCAGTTCTTC; CDR3 protein: CASSLVGSSYNEQFF
D gene: TRBD1; J gene: TRBJ1-2; clone size: NA; V gene: TRBV2; CDR3 DNA: TGTGCCAGCAGTGACCCAGGGGGCGGTGGCTACACCTTC; CDR3 protein: CASSDPGGGGYTF
D gene: NA; J gene: TRBJ2-7; clone size: NA; V gene: TRBV11-2; CDR3 DNA: TGTGCCAGCAGCTTTACCTGGGGTGAGCAGTACTTC; CDR3 protein: CASSFTWGEQYF
D gene: NA; J gene: TRBJ2-3; clone size: NA; V gene: TRBV28; CDR3 DNA: TGTGCCAGCAGAACTACAGATACGCAGTATTTT; CDR3 protein: CASRTTDTQYF
D gene: NA; J gene: TRBJ2-7; clone size: NA; V gene: TRBV5-8; CDR3 DNA: TGTGCCAGCAACCGAGGGCAGGGTCCACCCTCCTACGAGCAGTACTTC; CDR3 protein: CASNRGQGPPSYEQYF